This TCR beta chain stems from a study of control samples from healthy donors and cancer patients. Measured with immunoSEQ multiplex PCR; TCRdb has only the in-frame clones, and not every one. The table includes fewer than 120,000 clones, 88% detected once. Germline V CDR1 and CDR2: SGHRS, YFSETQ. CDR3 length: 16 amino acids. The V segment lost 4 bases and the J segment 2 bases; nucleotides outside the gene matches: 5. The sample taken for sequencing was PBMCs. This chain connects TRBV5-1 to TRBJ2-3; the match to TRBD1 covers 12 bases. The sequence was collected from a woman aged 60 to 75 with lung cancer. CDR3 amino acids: CASSQGTGGPTDTQYF. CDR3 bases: TGCGCCAGCAGCCAAGGGACAGGGGGCCCCACAGATACGCAGTATTTT.